The subject of this entry is one T cell receptor beta chain. The V end was cut by 3 bases, the J end by 6 bases, with 8 bases between. The CDR3 length is 13 residues. Germline CDR1 is KGHSH and CDR2 is LQKENI. The data were obtained in a study of shared clonotypes between healthy human individuals. TCRdb's copy holds only in-frame clones and misses some; the assay was immunoSEQ multiplex PCR. The sample lists 550,000 to 700,000 clones, less than 80% occurring once. Material for sequencing was memory CD4+ T cells sorted from blood. The subset was: CD45RA-negative fraction. This sequence was found in a woman in her twenties or thirties in good health. This chain links TRBV18 with TRBJ2-2; no firm D call. Written as DNA, the CDR3 is TGTGCCAGCTCACCCACATTCCCCGGGGAGCTGTTTTTT. Its protein product is CASSPTFPGELFF. The whole variable domain, remainder taken from reference TRBV18 and TRBJ2-2, is NAGVMQNPRHLVRRRGQEARLRCSPMKGHSHVYWYRQLPEEGLKFMVYLQKENIIDESGMPKERFSAEFPKEGPSILRIQQVVRGDSAAYFCASSPTFPGELFFGEGSRLTVL.